This T cell receptor beta chain is drawn from a study of CD8 T cell repertoires and HIV-1 epitope variants. CDR1 and CDR2 (germline): MDHEN, SYDVKM. This CDR3 is built from 17 residues. With 2 bases removed from V and 4 bases from J, the gap between germline ends came to 20 bases. Clones were read by immunoSEQ multiplex PCR, and TCRdb kept only the in-frame ones, dropping some. This sample yields about 4,900 clones, of which 66% are seen a single time; approximately 42% belongs to the top ten. This clone was seen a few times. Its antigen remains unidentified. Material for sequencing was cultured CD8+ T cells derived from PBMCs. This sequence was found in a male donor with HIV. V is TRBV28 and J is TRBJ1-2, with a tentative D call TRBD1 (6 bases). DNA of the CDR3: TGTGCCAGCAGTTTAATCGTGGACAGTAGCACGGGCTATGGCTACACCTTC. Its protein is CASSLIVDSSTGYGYTF.